This TCR beta chain was profiled in a study of CD8 T cells in Susac syndrome. The CDR3 is made up of 11 amino acids. The germline V gene encodes CDR1 SNHLY and CDR2 FYNNEI. Trimming removed 6 bases from V and 9 bases from J, with 11 bases in between. TCR beta was sequenced from blood CD8+ and CD4+ T cells. TEMRA cells were enriched by FACS, and CD4+ and CD8+ T cells were negatively isolated. It was with random hexamers that roughly 0.5 to 1 ug RNA was reverse transcribed. A multiplex approach, immunoSEQ multiplex PCR, amplified TCR beta CDR3 across 54 Vbeta and 13 Jbeta. TCRdb processed the immunoSEQ multiplex PCR reads anew with MiXCR; each CDR3 protein has one entry. In the table there are 150,000 to 200,000 distinct CDR3 sequences, 94% of which are singletons.

This TCR was recovered from a human donor with multiple sclerosis. Sequencing input: CD4+ T cells from PBMCs. V is TRBV2 and J is TRBJ2-5, with D perhaps TRBD1 or TRBD2 (5 bases each). Here the CDR3 DNA reads TGTGCCAGCAGGGTCGTGGGGGCCCAGTACTTC. This translates into CASRVVGAQYF.